Listed below are T cell receptor beta chains from one sample, sequenced in a study of cytomegalovirus exposure and HLA in healthy donors. The repertoire was sequenced with immunoSEQ multiplex PCR; TCRdb's copy has only in-frame clones and lacks some. The table lists 170,000 or so clones, approximately 85% of them singletons. The sequencing sample was made of PBMCs. Receptors originate from a girl aged 5-17 years in good health and CMV-seropositive. The CDR3 runs from the conserved cysteine through the conserved F or W. The D gene is left open where the match is weak. Not all rows give a size; the values are once, few, many and, for expanded clones, a class.

TRBJ2-6 | once | . | TRBV6-4 | TGTGCCAGCAGAGCAGGCTCTGGGGCCAACGTCCTGACTTTC | CASRAGSGANVLTF
TRBJ2-7 | few | TRBD1 | TRBV4-1 | TGCGCCAGCAGCCACAAGACAGGGGGGTCCTACGAGCAGTACTTC | CASSHKTGGSYEQYF
TRBJ1-5 | . | . | TRBV28 | TGTGCCAGCAGTCCGGGACTTAGCAATCAGCCCCAGCATTTT | CASSPGLSNQPQHF
TRBJ2-7 | once | . | TRBV6-5 | TGTGCCAGCAGCCCTCGGACAGTCAGGCAATACGAGCAGTACTTC | CASSPRTVRQYEQYF
TRBJ1-2 | . | . | TRBV25-1 | TGTGCCAGCAGTGCATACAGGGACTACTATGGCTACACCTTC | CASSAYRDYYGYTF
TRBJ2-7 | . | TRBD1 | TRBV11-2 | TGTGCCAGCAGCCCCTTACAGGGGGACTACGAGCAGTACTTC | CASSPLQGDYEQYF
TRBJ2-7 | . | TRBD1 | TRBV11-2 | TGTGCCAGCAGTTTACAGGGGGGCGAGCAGTACTTC | CASSLQGGEQYF
TRBJ1-6 | . | . | TRBV5-4 | TGTGCCAGCAGCTTGGGGGGGGGTCGTCCTTCCAATTCACCCCTCCACTTT | CASSLGGGRPSNSPLHF
TRBJ1-2 | . | . | TRBV6-5 | TGTGCCAGCAGTACCTTCACAGGGAGTGAAGGCTACACCTTC | CASSTFTGSEGYTF
TRBJ1-2 | few | . | TRBV28 | TGTGCCAGCAGTTTGGGCCCATCCGACTACACCTTC | CASSLGPSDYTF
TRBJ1-1 | few | . | TRBV11-3 | TGTGCCAGCAGCTCCAGGAACACTGAAGCTTTCTTT | CASSSRNTEAFF
TRBJ2-3 | . | TRBD1 | TRBV5-1 | TGCGCCAGCAGCCGGACAGGGGGAAGGTCAGATACGCAGTATTTT | CASSRTGGRSDTQYF
TRBJ2-1 | . | . | TRBV4-2 | TGTGCCAGCAGCCAAGACAGGGGATTCTATGAGCAGTTCTTC | CASSQDRGFYEQFF
TRBJ1-1 | medium-sized | TRBD1 | TRBV7-9 | TGTGCCAGCAGCTCCCGGGACAGGGGGTCACATGAAGCTTTCTTT | CASSSRDRGSHEAFF
TRBJ2-6 | . | . | TRBV9 | TGTGCCAGCAGCGTAGCGGTGGGGAGCTCTGGGGCCAACGTCCTGACTTTC | CASSVAVGSSGANVLTF
TRBJ2-5 | . | TRBD1 | TRBV29-1 | TGCAGCGTTGAACCAGGGGGCTTGGAGACCCAGTACTTC | CSVEPGGLETQYF
TRBJ2-2 | few | TRBD2 | TRBV7-9 | TGTGCCAGCAGCTTGGGGACTAGTCACACCGGGGAGCTGTTTTTT | CASSLGTSHTGELFF
TRBJ1-4 | . | . | TRBV6-5 | TGTGCCAGCAGTAGAGGAAGTGAGGGAAAACTGTTTTTT | CASSRGSEGKLFF
TRBJ2-5 | . | TRBD2 | TRBV4-1 | TGCGCCAGCAGCCAAGATCGGACTAGAGTGGAGACCCAGTACTTC | CASSQDRTRVETQYF
TRBJ1-1 | . | . | TRBV9 | TGTGCCAGCAGCGTAGCTACGAGGGAGGGGGTGAACACTGAAGCTTTCTTT | CASSVATREGVNTEAFF
TRBJ1-1 | . | . | TRBV29-1 | TGCAGCTCCCGAGGGGGGAACACTGAAGCTTTCTTT | CSSRGGNTEAFF
TRBJ1-1 | . | TRBD1 | TRBV19 | TGTGCCAGTAGTCGGGGACAGCTAACTGAAGCTTTCTTT | CASSRGQLTEAFF
TRBJ1-1 | once | . | TRBV30 | TGTGCCTGGGGATACAGGGAGGGGAGCACTGAAGCTTTCTTT | CAWGYREGSTEAFF
TRBJ2-3 | once | . | TRBV5-1 | TGCGCCAGCAGCCGGACCGGGACTAGCACAGATACGCAGTATTTT | CASSRTGTSTDTQYF
TRBJ2-7 | . | . | TRBV6-1 | TGTGCCAGCACCACAGATGGGTACGAGCAGTACTTC | CASTTDGYEQYF
TRBJ1-2 | . | . | TRBV18 | TGTGCCAGCTCACCCCAGAAGAGCTACACCTTC | CASSPQKSYTF
TRBJ2-7 | . | . | TRBV27 | TGTGCCAGCAGTTTTATTTCCGACGGGTACGAGCAGTACTTC | CASSFISDGYEQYF
TRBJ1-2 | . | . | TRBV28 | TGTGCCAGCAGCCTTCAAGGGGTAAGGGGTTATGGCTACACCTTC | CASSLQGVRGYGYTF
TRBJ1-1 | . | . | TRBV19 | TGTGCCAGTAGTATGACAGTATACACTGAAGCTTTCTTT | CASSMTVYTEAFF
TRBJ1-5 | few | . | TRBV28 | TGTGCCAGCAGTTTATGGGGGGGGCAGTTAAGCAATCAGCCCCAGCATTTT | CASSLWGGQLSNQPQHF
TRBJ1-1 | once | TRBD1 | TRBV9 | TGTGCCAGCAGCGCTTACAGGGGGACGAACACTGAAGCTTTCTTT | CASSAYRGTNTEAFF
TRBJ1-1 | . | TRBD1 | TRBV5-1 | TGCGCCAGCCTCCGGGACAGTTCCATGAACACTGAAGCTTTCTTT | CASLRDSSMNTEAFF
TRBJ2-1 | . | TRBD2 | TRBV18 | TGTGCCAGCTCACCGGGAGCGGGGGGACACCAGTTTTACTCCTACAATGAGCAGTTCTTC | CASSPGAGGHQFYSYNEQFF